The 6 T cell receptor beta chains below were found in one sample sequenced in a study of blood T cells in healthy people across ages (dated by TCRdb to the mid-2010s). The receptor library was made with 5' RACE. Sequencing was carried out with an Illumina HiSeq 2500. A second PCR of about 7 to 12 cycles was performed with a sample-barcoded 5' primer and a J-beta primer mix. Using fastp at Q25 and MiXCR, TCRdb reprocessed the public reads and kept productive beta chains. Records with the same CDR3 protein are collapsed into one entry carrying the most frequent genes and DNA. The sample data list some 700,000 distinct CDR3 sequences, and about 40% of these were observed just once. The top ten clonotypes cover 20% to 25% of the sample. Sample: blood. The receptors stem from a woman aged 55-75 years in good health.

The CDR3 sequence is CASSLLAGTYGETQYF. The DNA for the CDR3 is TGTGCCAGCAGCCTCCTGGCCGGCACTTATGGGGAGACCCAGTACTTC. The V gene is TRBV9, the J gene TRBJ2-5; D is unresolved. The germline V gene has CDR1 SGDLS and CDR2 YYNGEE. Trimming left V 4 bases short and J 5 bases short, with 21 bases between. The CDR3 consists of 16 residues.

CDR3 protein: CASSSRHTTNYGYTF. CDR3 nucleotide sequence: TGTGCCAGCAGTTCACGTCACACCACTAACTATGGCTACACCTTC. The gene calls are TRBV6-6 and TRBJ1-2, with unresolved D. Germline CDR1 MNHNY, CDR2 SVGAGI (reference sequence). This CDR3 has 15 residues. V lost 4 bases and J 0 bases, leaving 12 bases between the germline ends.

About this clonotype itself: A much bigger clone sits one base away, suggesting this may be a read error. This chain's CDR3 is CASSGPGEWEQYF. DNA for the CDR3: TGTGCCAGCAGCGGGCCCGGTGAGTGGGAGCAGTACTTC. The chain is built from TRBV9 and TRBJ2-4; D is possibly TRBD2 (5 bases). Germline V lookup: CDR1 SGDLS, CDR2 YYNGEE. The CDR3 sequence is 13 residues long. V shed 3 bases and J shed 13 bases, with 17 bases lying between them.

V gene TRBV2 combines with J gene TRBJ2-4; D might be TRBD1 (5 bases). This CDR3 comprises 12 residues. Per germline, CDR1 SNHLY and CDR2 FYNNEI. V lost 8 bases and J 0 bases, leaving 5 bases between the germline ends. CDR3 nucleotides: TGTGCCAGCGGACAAGCCAAAAACATTCAGTACTTC. It codes for CASGQAKNIQYF.

This clonotype was detected a few times. CDR3 amino acids: CASRVRGGNTEAFF. The CDR3 nucleotides read TGCGCCAGCAGAGTCCGGGGAGGGAACACTGAAGCTTTCTTT. This rearrangement joins TRBV5-1 to TRBJ1-1; D gene uncertain. The CDR3 spans 14 residues. Trimming took off 5 bases at V and 1 base at J, with 12 bases between the two ends. Germline V CDR1 and CDR2: SGHRS, YFSETQ.

As concerns this clonotype: A read error is possible here, since a much larger clone lies one base away. The chain is built from TRBV7-3 and TRBJ2-5; possibly TRBD2 for D (5 bases). V was shortened by 1 base and J by 11 bases, with 17 bases between the two germline ends. CDR1 SGHTA and CDR2 FQGTGA come from the germline V gene. The CDR3 has 14 residues. In nucleotides, the CDR3 is TGTGCCAGCAGCTTAAACCGGGGAAACTACAAGCAGTACTTC. Protein sequence: CASSLNRGNYKQYF.